The sequence of this T cell receptor (beta chain) was determined in a study of cytomegalovirus exposure and HLA in healthy donors. The study ran its PCR with 60 Vbeta and 13 Jbeta primers. The assay was immunoSEQ multiplex PCR, and TCRdb's table has in-frame clones only and misses some. In the table there are some 170,000 clones, roughly four fifths of which are singletons. The germline V gene has CDR1 MNHNS and CDR2 SASEGT. The CDR3 totals 11 residues. Trimming pared 5 bases from V and 4 bases from J, leaving 6 bases between. The receptor's source is a girl aged 2 to 9 in good health and CMV-seropositive. Material: PBMCs. The rearrangement joins TRBV6-1 to TRBJ2-7; no reliable D call. In DNA form, the CDR3 reads TGTGCCAGCAGTTACCGGTACGAGCAGTACTTC. Its translation: CASSYRYEQYF.